The following is a TCR beta chain sequence with its context. This sample stems from a study of blood T cell repertoires in COVID-19. About the research overall: Researchers got acute and convalescent COVID-19 samples from the United States, Italy and Spain. T cells, B-cell-depleted T cells, or PBMCs supplied cDNA or gDNA.

The CDR3 sequence is 15 residues long. Looked up from germline, CDR1 is SGHTA and CDR2 is FQGNSA. Deletions cut 5 bases from V and 0 bases from J, with 13 bases between. In the original workflow: Estimates of nucleated cell counts were drawn from the amplification of reference gene primers. Here immunoSEQ multiplex PCR was the method, and the copy in TCRdb shows in-frame clones only, minus some. V and J calls and clone size are as listed in that table; D and trimming were resolved from the DNA. This sample yields 250,000 to 300,000 clones, of which 89% are seen a single time; just under 0.95% belongs to the top ten.

Sample: peripheral blood. The chain is built from TRBV7-2 and TRBJ2-5; the D gene is possibly TRBD2 (7 bases). The TCR originated in a woman aged 40 to 50 who had recovered from COVID-19. CDR3 DNA: TGTGCCAGCAGCCCCGGGGGGCCCAACCAAGAGACCCAGTACTTC. It specifies CASSPGGPNQETQYF.